These 28 T cell receptor beta chains were all obtained from the same sample, sequenced in a study of blood T cell repertoires in COVID-19 (dated by TCRdb to the early 2020s). Libraries were constructed by the immunoSEQ multiplex PCR assay. The clones in this table, taken by TCRdb from immuneACCESS, are in-frame only. Not every clone is retained; where verified, under half of the shortfall comes from an unresolved V gene, and the cause of the rest is unknown. This sample holds over 250,000 clones; more than 90% were observed only once. Under 3% of the sample belongs to the ten largest clones. The sequenced sample consisted of peripheral blood. These receptors were collected from a person aged 18 to 35 with COVID-19, enrolled during active disease.

The rearrangement links TRBV6-5 to TRBJ2-3, with TRBD2 matching over 13 bases. The CDR3 consists of 15 residues. Trimming at V came to 5 bases and at J to 6 bases, leaving 5 bases not matched to a gene. Germline lookup yields CDR1 MNHEY and CDR2 SVGAGI. For the CDR3, the DNA is TGTGCCAGCAGTCCGGGACTAGCGGGATCGGATACGCAGTATTTT. It codes for CASSPGLAGSDTQYF.

The chain combines TRBV6-5 with TRBJ2-3; tentatively, D is TRBD2 (5 bases). Deletions cut 4 bases from V and 3 bases from J, with 14 bases between. Looked up from germline, CDR1 is MNHEY and CDR2 is SVGAGI. The CDR3 runs 15 residues. Here the CDR3 reads CASSSPGEGTDTQYF. The CDR3 DNA sequence: TGTGCCAGCAGTTCACCCGGAGAGGGTACAGATACGCAGTATTTT.

This chain connects TRBV12-3 or TRBV12-4 to TRBJ1-4; 10 bases match TRBD1. V lost 5 bases, J lost 12 bases, and 6 bases stayed unmatched. The CDR3 runs to 13 residues. CDR3 bases: TGTGCCAGCAGTCACGGGACAGGGGAGGAACTGTTTTTT. It translates to CASSHGTGEELFF.

The rearrangement uses TRBV6-4 and TRBJ2-2; the D gene is possibly TRBD2 (5 bases). Trimming took off 0 bases at V and 5 bases at J, with 7 bases between the two ends. The CDR3 sequence is 14 residues long. The germline V gene has CDR1 MRHNA and CDR2 SNTAGT. In DNA, the CDR3 is TGTGCCAGCAGTGACTCTAGCGAGACCGGGGAGCTGTTTTTT. The encoded protein is CASSDSSETGELFF.

The J gene is TRBJ2-7, the V gene TRBV20-1; weak D call: TRBD2 (7 bases). The germline V gene has CDR1 DFQATT and CDR2 SNEGSKA (reference sequence). This CDR3 has 15 residues. V was pared by 3 bases and J by 3 bases, with 18 bases between. CDR3: CSASLGGVLNYEQYF. CDR3 bases: TGCAGTGCTAGTTTAGGGGGGGTCCTGAACTACGAGCAGTACTTC.

This clone occurred a few times. The gene calls are TRBV5-1 and TRBJ2-7, with 7 bases identical to TRBD2. The CDR3 spans 14 residues. Looked up from germline, CDR1 is SGHRS and CDR2 is YFSETQ. Unmatched junction bases numbered 7, after V lost 2 bases and J lost 5 bases. CDR3 sequence: CASSFHAGANEQYF. CDR3 sequence (DNA): TGCGCCAGCAGCTTCCACGCGGGAGCAAACGAGCAGTACTTC. Looking up the rest from reference TRBV5-1 and TRBJ2-7 gives the full variable domain: KAGVTQTPRYLIKTRGQQVTLSCSPISGHRSVSWYQQTPGQGLQFLFEYFSETQRNKGNFPGRFSGRQFSNSRSEMNVSTLELGDSALYLCASSFHAGANEQYFGPGTRLTVT.

The chain joins TRBV10-3 to TRBJ1-6, with 10 nucleotides matching TRBD1. CDR1 and CDR2 (germline): ENHRY, SYGVKD. V lost 3 bases to trimming and J lost 7 bases; unmatched junction nucleotides: 3. This CDR3 is built from 15 residues. The CDR3 DNA reads TGTGCCATCAGTGACAAGGGACAGGGGAATTCACCCCTCCACTTT. Translating it yields CAISDKGQGNSPLHF.

The genes are TRBV3-1 (or the pseudogene TRBV3-2) and TRBJ2-7; 8 positions match TRBD1. Germline CDR1 is LGHDT and CDR2 is YNNKEL (reference sequence). This CDR3 is 14 amino acids long. J gave up 2 bases and V 5 bases, and 5 bases lay outside the gene matches. This chain's CDR3 is CASSMDRDPYEQYF. The CDR3 bases are TGTGCCAGCAGCATGGACAGGGATCCCTACGAGCAGTACTTC.

This clone appeared once. The V and J genes are TRBV4-1 and TRBJ2-7; 10 nucleotides agree with TRBD2. The junction had 0 bases not matched to a gene; V was cut back by 4 bases and J by 0 bases. The germline V gene has CDR1 MGHRA and CDR2 YSYEKL. This CDR3 comprises 14 residues. The CDR3 sequence: CASSRTSGSYEQYF. The DNA for the CDR3 is TGCGCCAGCAGCCGGACTAGCGGCTCCTACGAGCAGTACTTC.

The chain is built from TRBV28 and TRBJ1-4; D is possibly TRBD1 (6 bases). The germline V gene has CDR1 MDHEN and CDR2 SYDVKM. CDR3 length: 15 residues. V lost 5 bases, J lost 5 bases, and 15 bases lay in between. The CDR3 nucleotides read TGTGCCAGCAGTCCTCAGGGGCTGGCGAATGAAAAACTGTTTTTT. Amino acids: CASSPQGLANEKLFF.

The chain combines TRBV25-1 with TRBJ1-1, with D tentatively TRBD1 (5 bases). The V gene lost 3 bases and the J gene lost 3 bases, with 20 bases spanning the gap. CDR3 size: 17 residues. Germline CDR1 MGHDK, CDR2 SYGVNS. This chain's CDR3 is CASSEGRGLLSHTEAFF. CDR3 sequence (DNA): TGTGCCAGCAGTGAGGGGAGGGGACTTCTGAGCCACACTGAAGCTTTCTTT.

This clone was picked up one time. This chain joins TRBV24-1 and TRBJ2-2; D perhaps matches TRBD1 (5 bases). The germline gives CDR1 KGHDR, CDR2 SFDVKD. The V end was cut by 0 bases, the J end by 5 bases, with 12 bases between. The CDR3 runs 16 residues. For the CDR3, the DNA is TGTGCCACCAGTGATTTGACAGGAGATCCTACCGGGGAGCTGTTTTTT. It is translated as CATSDLTGDPTGELFF.

The gene calls are TRBV2 and TRBJ2-3; no definite D call. Trimming took 7 bases from V and 6 from J, leaving 8 bases between them. Germline V gene data show CDR1 as SNHLY and CDR2 as FYNNEI. The CDR3 extends over 11 amino acids. The CDR3 DNA reads TGTGCCAGCACAGCGTCGGATACGCAGTATTTT. Protein product: CASTASDTQYF.

The gene calls are TRBV5-6 and TRBJ2-1, with TRBD2 matching 7 bases. The trim removed 3 bases at V and 9 bases at J, leaving 9 bases unmatched. The CDR3 is 14 residues long. The germline V gene encodes CDR1 SGHDT and CDR2 YYEEEE. CDR3: CASSWGGRYSEQFF. DNA for the CDR3: TGTGCCAGCAGCTGGGGCGGGAGATATTCTGAGCAGTTCTTC.

The J gene is TRBJ2-3, the V gene TRBV19; TRBD2 aligns across 8 bases. Germline loops: CDR1 LNHDA, CDR2 SQIVND (reference sequence). After removal of 4 bases from V and 2 bases from J, the junction contained 2 bases not matched to a gene. The CDR3 spans 14 residues. The CDR3 is CASSNSGTTDTQYF. The CDR3 DNA reads as TGTGCCAGTAGTAATAGCGGGACCACAGATACGCAGTATTTT.

The chain is built from TRBV3-1 (or the pseudogene TRBV3-2) and TRBJ1-3; no clear D gene. CDR1 LGHDT and CDR2 YNNKEL come from the germline V gene (reference sequence). V lost 4 bases, J lost 0 bases, and 10 bases lay in between. The CDR3 has 15 amino acids. CDR3 nucleotide sequence: TGTGCCAGCAGCCCGACTGTCGCCTCTGGAAACACCATATATTTT. This codes for CASSPTVASGNTIYF.

V and J are TRBV28 and TRBJ1-6; D perhaps matches TRBD1 (5 bases). V was shortened by 6 bases and J by 13 bases, with 13 bases between the two germline ends. The CDR3 is 12 residues long. Per germline, CDR1 MDHEN and CDR2 SYDVKM. As DNA, the CDR3 is TGTGCCAGCAGGGGGCCGGGAGGGCCCCTCCACTTT. The encoded protein is CASRGPGGPLHF.

This rearrangement joins TRBV7-8 to TRBJ2-1, with 9 bases matching TRBD2. This CDR3 contains 15 residues. Germline V gives CDR1 SGHVS, CDR2 FQNEAQ. V gave up 3 bases and J gave up 4 bases; unmatched junction bases: 4. This chain's CDR3 is CASSLLAGTYNEQFF. The CDR3 DNA reads as TGTGCCAGCAGCTTGCTAGCGGGGACTTACAATGAGCAGTTCTTC.

The rearrangement joins TRBV13 to TRBJ2-2; D uncertain. The V end was cut by 5 bases, the J end by 6 bases, with 10 bases between. This CDR3 spans 13 amino acids. The germline gives CDR1 PRHDT, CDR2 FYEKMQ (reference sequence). The CDR3 sequence is CASSPPSAGELFF. In nucleotides, the CDR3 is TGTGCCAGCAGCCCACCTTCGGCCGGGGAGCTGTTTTTT. The full variable domain, rest sourced from reference TRBV13 and TRBJ2-2, is AAGVIQSPRHLIKEKRETATLKCYPIPRHDTVYWYQQGPGQDPQFLISFYEKMQSDKGSIPDRFSAQQFSDYHSELNMSSLELGDSALYFCASSPPSAGELFFGEGSRLTVL.

The chain employs TRBV6-5 and TRBJ2-7; 8 bases are shared with TRBD2. The germline CDR1 and CDR2 sequences are MNHEY and SVGAGI. V shed 6 bases and J 5 bases; nucleotides not matched to a gene: 9. The CDR3 covers 14 residues. As DNA, the CDR3 is TGTGCCAGCAGGGGGCGGGAGGCAGACCACGAGCAGTACTTC. This sequence encodes CASRGREADHEQYF.

This clone was seen a single time. CDR3 sequence: CASSALGQGLSPYEQYF. CDR3 bases: TGTGCCAGCAGCGCCCTGGGACAGGGGCTAAGTCCCTACGAGCAGTACTTC. The rearrangement joins TRBV9 to TRBJ2-7, with TRBD1 matching 10 bases. The germline V gene has CDR1 SGDLS and CDR2 YYNGEE. This CDR3 contains 17 residues. Trimming cost V 3 bases and J 2 bases; bases outside gene matches: 11.

The DNA of the CDR3 is TGTGCCAGCAGCCCCCAGGGACCGGGACAGCACACCGGGGAGCTGTTTTTT. Translating it yields CASSPQGPGQHTGELFF. The V call is TRBV7-2, the J call TRBJ2-2, with TRBD1 identical over 7 bases. J was trimmed by 3 bases and V by 5 bases; bases with no gene match: 12. Germline CDR1 reads SGHTA; CDR2 reads FQGNSA. The CDR3 consists of 17 residues.

V usage is TRBV6-1 and J usage is TRBJ1-6; TRBD1 matches at 8 bases. V was pared by 4 bases and J by 0 bases, with 2 bases of the junction left unmatched. Germline V gene data show CDR1 as MNHNS and CDR2 as SASEGT. This CDR3 spans 16 amino acids. CDR3 sequence reads: CASSATGGSYNSPLHF. The CDR3 DNA is TGTGCCAGCAGTGCAACAGGGGGCTCCTATAATTCACCCCTCCACTTT.

The chain employs TRBV7-9 and TRBJ2-2, with 9 bases matching TRBD1. The CDR3 loop spans 15 amino acids. CDR1 is SEHNR, CDR2 FQNEAQ, per germline (reference sequence). The ends lost 1 base at V and 3 bases at J; junction bases unmatched: 0. CDR3 nucleotide sequence: TGTGCCAGCAGCTTAGGACAGGGGGACACCGGGGAGCTGTTTTTT. It yields the protein CASSLGQGDTGELFF.

The chain recombines TRBV25-1 with TRBJ2-1; 8 bases are a match to TRBD1. The CDR3 length is 16 residues. CDR1 is MGHDK and CDR2 is SYGVNS in the germline V gene. Trimming at V came to 2 bases and at J to 7 bases, leaving 10 bases not matched to a gene. CDR3: CASSEPGGASKNEQFF. The CDR3 coding sequence is TGTGCCAGCAGTGAACCAGGGGGCGCGAGCAAAAATGAGCAGTTCTTC.

A single count supports this clone. The rearrangement joins TRBV20-1 to TRBJ1-1; no clear D gene. There are 11 residues in the CDR3. Germline-derived CDR1 and CDR2 are DFQATT and SNEGSKA (reference sequence). Trimming left V 0 bases short and J 10 bases short, with 9 bases between. CDR3 bases: TGCAGTGCTAGAGAGCAGGCACCAGCTTTCTTT. Translating it yields CSAREQAPAFF.

The V gene is TRBV28, the J gene TRBJ1-4; 10 bases map to TRBD1. There are 15 residues in the CDR3. CDR1 and CDR2 (germline): MDHEN, SYDVKM. V was pared by 5 bases and J by 8 bases, with 8 bases of the junction left unmatched. CDR3 amino acids: CASSGSGTGDEKLFF. CDR3 in DNA: TGTGCCAGCAGTGGATCCGGGACAGGGGACGAAAAACTGTTTTTT. The variable domain in full, with the rest retrieved from reference TRBV28 and TRBJ1-4, is DVKVTQSSRYLVKRTGEKVFLECVQDMDHENMFWYRQDPGLGLRLIYFSYDVKMKEKGDIPEGYSVSREKKERFSLILESASTNQTSMYLCASSGSGTGDEKLFFGSGTQLSVL.

The genes are TRBV6-1 and TRBJ2-1, with D maybe TRBD1 (6 bases). Trimming took 2 bases from V and 8 from J, leaving 22 bases between them. The CDR3 has 17 residues. From germline, CDR1 is MNHNS and CDR2 SASEGT. DNA for the CDR3: TGTGCCAGCAGTGAACGTAGGATTGGACAGCTCGGCGATGAGCAGTTCTTC. Its protein product is CASSERRIGQLGDEQFF.